Following are 32 T cell receptor beta chains from one sample sequenced in a study of T cells in women clearing cervical HPV infection. Using immunoSEQ multiplex PCR, the repertoire was profiled, and TCRdb retains in-frame clones only, with some absent. This sample contains tens of thousands of clones. The sequenced sample consisted of blood buffy coat. These TCRs come from a woman aged 18 to 75 with a cervical HPV16 infection that either progressed to CIN3+ or cleared (not recorded which).

By frequency, this clone is medium-sized. The CDR3 end is not reached by the read, which stops 3 residues before it; the germline J gene fills it in. The rearrangement joins TRBV29-1 to TRBJ2-4, with 7 bases identical to TRBD1. V lost 7 bases and J lost 4; bases outside the gene matches: 7. This CDR3 is built from 13 residues. Looked up from germline, CDR1 is SQVTM and CDR2 is ANQGSEA. CDR3 protein: CSGALTGKNIQYF. The CDR3 DNA, read in part, is TGCAGCGGTGCTCTGACAGGGAAAAACATT.

Comment on this clone: From the germline J gene comes the end of the CDR3, since the read stops 3 residues before it. V gene TRBV14 combines with J gene TRBJ2-3; TRBD1 matches at 7 bases. Germline CDR1 SGHDN, CDR2 FVKESK. The CDR3 is 14 amino acids. CDR3 residues: CASSPRTGLKTQYF. Incomplete CDR3 DNA: TGTGCCAGCAGCCCACGGACAGGTCTCAAGACG.

Comment on this clone: With the read ending 3 residues before the CDR3 end, the germline J gene is used to fill in that end. The chain recombines TRBV19 with TRBJ1-1, with D possibly matching TRBD1 (5 bases). There are 14 residues in the CDR3. Trimming took off 8 bases at V and 5 bases at J, with 18 bases between the two ends. CDR1 is LNHDA and CDR2 is SQIVND in the germline V gene (reference sequence). CDR3 bases read: TGTGCCAGTTCTTTAGGGGTACTGGGAACTGAA. This encodes CASSLGVLGTE. The whole CDR3 sequence reads CASSLGVLGTEAFF.

Note on this clone: The sequence runs out 3 residues before the end of the CDR3; the remainder is reconstructed from the germline J gene. The chain combines TRBV19 with TRBJ2-2; TRBD1 agrees at 9 bases. The CDR3 totals 15 residues. Per germline, CDR1 LNHDA and CDR2 SQIVND (reference sequence). The CDR3 is CASSTGQGYNSPLFF. The CDR3 bases that were read are TGTGCCAGTAGTACAGGACAGGGGTATAATTCACCG. Variable domain in full (rest from reference TRBV19 and TRBJ2-2): DGGITQSPKYLFRKEGQNVTLSCEQNLNHDAMYWYRQDPGQGLRLIYYSQIVNDFQKGDIAEGYSVSREKKESFPLTVTSAQKNPTAFYLCASSTGQGYNSPLFFGEGSRLTVL.

About this clone itself: Read data end 3 residues before the CDR3 end; the end is taken from the germline J gene. The chain has TRBV7-3 and TRBJ1-2; D remains unclear. Germline CDR1 SGHTA, CDR2 FQGTGA. CDR3 length equals 15 residues. The CDR3 DNA, read in part, is TGTGCCAGCAGCTTAGGTGGCGGGAGTGAAGAGACC. It yields the protein CASSLGGGSEET. The full CDR3 sequence reads CASSLGGGSEETYTF.

The CDR3 here is CASSVDQGTHNEQFF. CDR3 DNA, as far as it was read: TGTGCCAGCAGCGTAGATCAGGGAACCCACAATGAG. V usage is TRBV9 and J usage is TRBJ2-1; weak D call: TRBD1 (5 bases). Read data end 3 residues before the CDR3 end; the end is taken from the germline J gene. The CDR3 is 15 amino acids. Germline assignment: CDR1 SGDLS and CDR2 YYNGEE. Trimming removed 0 bases at V and 5 bases at J, with 12 bases between.

As regards this clone: The read finishes 3 residues shy of the CDR3 end, and the germline J gene is used to complete it. The chain couples TRBV20-1 to TRBJ1-5; D is possibly TRBD1 (6 bases). V lost 2 bases, J lost 0 bases, and 11 bases lay in between. CDR1 and CDR2 from the germline V gene are DFQATT and SNEGSKA (reference sequence). The CDR3 is 15 amino acids. CDR3 amino acids: CSARIGTISNQPQHF. The CDR3 DNA, read in part, is TGCAGTGCTAGAATAGGGACAATTAGCAATCAGCCC.

Turning to this clone: The read is 3 residues too short to cover the CDR3 end, so that end is filled in from the germline J gene. The rearrangement joins TRBV5-1 to TRBJ2-7; the D gene is possibly TRBD2 (7 bases). CDR3 length: 13 amino acids. Trimming stripped 4 bases from V and 5 bases from J, with 13 bases between. Germline loops: CDR1 SGHRS, CDR2 YFSETQ. CDR3 sequence reads: CASSEGGFNEQYF. CDR3 DNA (partial): TGCGCCAGCAGCGAGGGGGGGTTCAACGAG.

As regards this clone: The read gets to within 3 residues of the CDR3 end, and the germline J gene fills in the rest. The chain is built from TRBV14 and TRBJ2-4; D is possibly TRBD2 (6 bases). Germline V gene lookup returns CDR1 SGHDN and CDR2 FVKESK. The CDR3 consists of 13 residues. The V gene lost 3 bases and the J gene lost 7 bases, with 10 bases spanning the gap. CDR3 sequence reads: CASSQTGVNIQYF. The CDR3 bases that were read are TGTGCCAGCAGCCAGACGGGGGTGAACATT.

On this clone itself: The read gets to within 3 residues of the CDR3 end, and the germline J gene fills in the rest. The chain is built from TRBV5-1 and TRBJ1-2, with TRBD1 matching 8 bases. This CDR3 contains 15 residues. Germline loops: CDR1 SGHRS, CDR2 YFSETQ. Germline trimming cut 1 base from V and 3 bases from J; bases unmatched to any gene: 5. The CDR3: CASSLIQGADYGYTF. The sequenced part of the CDR3 DNA is TGCGCCAGCAGCTTGATCCAGGGGGCGGACTATGGC.

For this clone: The read gets to within 3 residues of the CDR3 end, and the germline J gene fills in the rest. The J gene is TRBJ1-2, the V gene TRBV6-2 or TRBV6-3; D gene unclear. From germline, CDR1 is MNHEY and CDR2 SVGEGT. This CDR3 comprises 17 residues. Here the CDR3 reads CASTRLRLRGFQETYTF. The sequenced CDR3 bases are TGTGCCAGCACGCGGTTGAGGCTACGGGGTTTTCAGGAGACC.

Regarding this clone: The DNA ends 3 residues before the CDR3 does, and the rest of the CDR3 is filled in from the germline J gene. The chain links TRBV19 to TRBJ1-5; D is unresolved. Per germline, CDR1 LNHDA and CDR2 SQIVND (reference sequence). Trimming cost V 7 bases and J 4 bases, with 11 bases left between them. CDR3 size: 13 residues. This CDR3 is CASNEGLNQPQHF. The covered CDR3 bases are TGTGCCAGTAACGAGGGTCTAAATCAGCCC.

CDR3 bases read: TGCGCCAGCAGCCGTTCCGGGACAACCTACGAG. Translating it yields CASSRSGTTYE. The full-length CDR3 reads as CASSRSGTTYEQYF. The J gene is TRBJ2-7, the V gene TRBV5-1; TRBD1 might be the D (6 bases). The CDR3 extends 3 residues past the end of the read, so its final part is completed from the germline J gene. Germline V lookup: CDR1 SGHRS, CDR2 YFSETQ. V lost 4 bases and J 2 bases, leaving 13 bases between the germline ends. This CDR3 is 14 amino acids long.

With respect to this clone: The read finishes 3 residues shy of the CDR3 end, and the germline J gene is used to complete it. This chain uses TRBV20-1 with TRBJ2-3, with D maybe TRBD1 (6 bases). V shed 4 bases and J shed 3 bases, with 14 bases lying between them. CDR3 size: 14 residues. Germline loops: CDR1 DFQATT, CDR2 SNEGSKA (reference sequence). The CDR3 bases that were read are TGCAGTGCTACTACAGGGTCCGTTACAGATACG. Translated: CSATTGSVTDT. In full, the CDR3 is CSATTGSVTDTQYF.

Comment on this clone: The observed sequence ends 3 residues before the CDR3 terminus, with the missing tail filled in from the germline J gene. The chain employs TRBV7-8 and TRBJ1-3; 10 bases are a match to TRBD1. Trimming took 5 bases from V and 5 from J; bases not matched to a gene: 6. CDR1 and CDR2 (germline): SGHVS, FQNEAQ. CDR3 length: 15 amino acids. The DNA read from the CDR3 is TGTGCCAGCAGCCCGGGGACAGGGGTGAGAAACACC. Protein product: CASSPGTGVRNT. The whole CDR3 region reads CASSPGTGVRNTIYF. Drawing the rest from reference TRBV7-8 and TRBJ1-3, the complete variable domain is GAGVSQSPRYKVAKRGQDVALRCDPISGHVSLFWYQQALGQGPEFLTYFQNEAQLDKSGLPSDRFFAERPEGSVSTLKIQRTQQEDSAVYLCASSPGTGVRNTIYFGEGSWLTVV.

A remark on this clone: The read finishes 3 residues shy of the CDR3 end, and the germline J gene is used to complete it. The chain has TRBV13 and TRBJ2-7; no firm D call. V was clipped by 4 bases and J by 5 bases, with 12 bases between them. The CDR3 length is 13 residues. Germline V CDR1 and CDR2: PRHDT, FYEKMQ (reference sequence). CDR3 residues: CASSSISSDEQYF. Partial CDR3 DNA: TGTGCCAGCAGCTCGATATCTAGTGACGAG.

Details on this clone: The read ends 3 residues before the CDR3 terminus; that terminus is restored from the germline J gene. The chain has TRBV7-2 and TRBJ1-2, with a possible D match to TRBD1 (6 bases). Looked up from germline, CDR1 is SGHTA and CDR2 is FQGNSA. The V and J ends lost 6 bases and 5 bases respectively, with 13 bases between them. The CDR3 extends over 13 amino acids. The CDR3 bases that were read are TGTGCCAGCAGTTCCGACAGGAGATATGGC. Residues: CASSSDRRYG. The whole CDR3 region reads CASSSDRRYGYTF.

Points on this clone: Read data end 3 residues before the CDR3 end; the end is taken from the germline J gene. V usage is TRBV7-9 and J usage is TRBJ2-7; 11 nucleotides agree with TRBD1. CDR3 length: 13 amino acids. CDR1 and CDR2 (germline): SEHNR, FQNEAQ (reference sequence). V lost 4 bases, J lost 6 bases, and 2 bases stayed unmatched. This CDR3 is CASSWDRGTEQYF. The CDR3 bases that were read are TGTGCCAGCAGCTGGGACAGGGGGACCGAG.

Remarks on this clone: The read finishes 3 residues shy of the CDR3 end, and the germline J gene is used to complete it. The J gene is TRBJ2-4, the V gene TRBV28; 11 nucleotides match TRBD2. V was pared by 3 bases and J by 0 bases, with 4 bases of the junction left unmatched. Germline CDR1 MDHEN, CDR2 SYDVKM. This CDR3 is 17 amino acids long. The part of the CDR3 DNA that was read is TGTGCCAGCAGTTTTACTAGCGGGGGACTAGCCAAAAACATT. Its translation is CASSFTSGGLAKNI. The whole CDR3 is CASSFTSGGLAKNIQYF. The full variable domain, with the rest looked up from reference TRBV28 and TRBJ2-4, is DVKVTQSSRYLVKRTGEKVFLECVQDMDHENMFWYRQDPGLGLRLIYFSYDVKMKEKGDIPEGYSVSREKKERFSLILESASTNQTSMYLCASSFTSGGLAKNIQYFGAGTRLSVL.

Comments on this clone: The read finishes 3 residues shy of the CDR3 end, and the germline J gene is used to complete it. The gene calls are TRBV20-1 and TRBJ2-7; 7 bases line up with TRBD1. The CDR3 has 17 residues. Germline CDR1 reads DFQATT; CDR2 reads SNEGSKA (reference sequence). V gave up 0 bases and J gave up 6 bases; unmatched junction bases: 17. The CDR3: CSARDPLQGPVSGEQYF. CDR3 DNA, as far as it was read: TGCAGTGCTAGAGACCCCTTACAGGGGCCCGTATCAGGCGAG.

A word on this clone: The read comes to an end 3 residues before the CDR3 does, leaving the germline J gene to fill in the end. The J gene is TRBJ2-1, the V gene TRBV18; possibly TRBD1 for D (6 bases). V was clipped by 4 bases and J by 5 bases, with 12 bases between them. Germline V gives CDR1 KGHSH, CDR2 LQKENI. This CDR3 spans 14 amino acids. The CDR3 region is CASSLGTSNNEQFF. CDR3 DNA (partial): TGTGCCAGCTCACTCGGGACAAGCAACAATGAG.

Concerning this clone itself: The CDR3 goes on 3 residues after the read ends, and that part is filled in from the germline J gene. The gene calls are TRBV20-1 and TRBJ1-4, with 9 bases aligning to TRBD1. Germline V gene lookup returns CDR1 DFQATT and CDR2 SNEGSKA (reference sequence). V lost 3 bases and J lost 5; bases outside the gene matches: 4. The CDR3 sequence is 14 residues long. The CDR3 is CSASPGTGNEKLFF. Incomplete CDR3 DNA: TGCAGTGCTAGCCCCGGGACAGGGAATGAAAAA.

With respect to this clone: From the germline J gene comes the end of the CDR3, since the read stops 3 residues before it. This sequence joins TRBV18 and TRBJ2-3, with D possibly called TRBD1 or TRBD2 (5 bases each). The V end was cut by 3 bases, the J end by 4 bases, with 11 bases between. CDR3 length equals 14 residues. Germline values: CDR1 KGHSH, CDR2 LQKENI. The sequenced part of the CDR3 DNA is TGTGCCAGCTCACCCGAGGGGCAGGCAGATACG. It specifies CASSPEGQADT. The entire CDR3 protein reads CASSPEGQADTQYF.

As to this clone: The DNA ends 3 residues before the CDR3 does, and the rest of the CDR3 is filled in from the germline J gene. This rearrangement joins TRBV14 to TRBJ1-4; D remains ambiguous. The germline V gene has CDR1 SGHDN and CDR2 FVKESK. CDR3 size: 14 residues. The DNA read from the CDR3 is TGTGCCAGCAGCCAAGAAAGCGGTTATTCACCA. It translates to CASSQESGYSP. The entire CDR3 sequence reads CASSQESGYSPLFF.

A word on this clone: The read terminates 3 residues ahead of where the CDR3 ends, so the germline J gene completes it. The chain is built from TRBV5-1 and TRBJ2-5; tentative D call: TRBD1 (5 bases). The germline V and J ends were trimmed by 2 bases and 5 bases, with 13 bases remaining between them. The CDR3 contains 14 residues. The germline gives CDR1 SGHRS, CDR2 YFSETQ. This chain's CDR3 is CASSFGHNSETQYF. CDR3 DNA, as far as it was read: TGCGCCAGCAGCTTTGGACATAACAGCGAGACC. Full variable domain (remainder filled in from reference TRBV5-1 and TRBJ2-5): KAGVTQTPRYLIKTRGQQVTLSCSPISGHRSVSWYQQTPGQGLQFLFEYFSETQRNKGNFPGRFSGRQFSNSRSEMNVSTLELGDSALYLCASSFGHNSETQYFGPGTRLLVL.

Turning to this clone: The read terminates 3 residues ahead of where the CDR3 ends, so the germline J gene completes it. In the same sample, other DNA sequences code for this CDR3. The chain couples TRBV14 to TRBJ2-2; D call uncertain. The CDR3 totals 15 residues. Germline lookup yields CDR1 SGHDN and CDR2 FVKESK. The ends were cut back, 4 bases at V and 1 base at J, with 10 bases in the middle. This chain's CDR3 is CASSLQAGNTGELFF. CDR3 bases read: TGTGCCAGCAGCCTCCAGGCCGGGAACACCGGGGAG.

In regard to this clone: The read comes to an end 3 residues before the CDR3 does, leaving the germline J gene to fill in the end. This sequence joins TRBV4-2 and TRBJ2-4, with 11 bases identical to TRBD2. The CDR3 runs to 16 residues. After removal of 4 bases from V and 4 bases from J, the junction contained 6 bases not matched to a gene. Looked up from germline, CDR1 is LGHNA and CDR2 is YNFKEQ. CDR3 DNA, as far as it was read: TGTGCCAGCAGCCCCGTAGCGGGGGGGCCGAAAAACATT. Its protein product is CASSPVAGGPKNI. In full, the CDR3 is CASSPVAGGPKNIQYF.

In regard to this clone: The read terminates 3 residues ahead of where the CDR3 ends, so the germline J gene completes it. The chain couples TRBV5-1 to TRBJ1-2; D gene ambiguous. CDR3 length: 15 residues. In germline, CDR1 is SGHRS, CDR2 YFSETQ. Trimming shortened V by 0 bases and J by 3 bases, and 12 bases separated the two germline ends. The CDR3 protein is CASSLGSGQDYGYTF. The DNA read from the CDR3 is TGCGCCAGCAGCTTGGGTTCAGGTCAGGACTATGGC.

Regarding this clone: The read ends 3 residues early relative to the CDR3; the germline J gene fills the gap. The rearrangement uses TRBV5-4 and TRBJ1-2; tentative D call: TRBD1 (5 bases). The CDR3 has 13 residues. V shed 1 base and J shed 2 bases, with 6 bases lying between them. Germline-derived CDR1 and CDR2 are SGHNT and YYREEE (reference sequence). CDR3 residues: CASSLQGNYGYTF. The CDR3 DNA, read in part, is TGTGCCAGCAGCTTGCAGGGCAACTATGGC.

As for this clone: The read is 3 residues too short to cover the CDR3 end, so that end is filled in from the germline J gene. V usage is TRBV5-6 and J usage is TRBJ1-2; 7 positions match TRBD1. The length of the CDR3 is 13 residues. Germline CDR1 and CDR2: SGHDT and YYEEEE. The CDR3 loop reads CASSWGQRNIYTF. Partial CDR3 DNA: TGTGCCAGCAGCTGGGGACAGAGAAACATC.

As concerns this clone: Sequencing ends 3 residues short of the CDR3 end; the germline J gene provides the rest. V usage is TRBV5-4 and J usage is TRBJ1-2; TRBD1 might be the D (6 bases). Germline V lookup: CDR1 SGHNT, CDR2 YYREEE (reference sequence). The V and J ends lost 0 bases and 7 bases respectively, with 13 bases between them. This CDR3 contains 14 residues. CDR3 bases read: TGTGCCAGCAGCTTGGGTGGGGGCGCCACTGGC. It translates to CASSLGGGATG. The whole CDR3 is CASSLGGGATGYTF.

A word on this clone: The read ends 3 residues shy of where the CDR3 ends; the end is completed using the germline J gene. V and J are TRBV5-4 and TRBJ2-7; 11 bases match TRBD2. J was trimmed by 3 bases and V by 0 bases; bases with no gene match: 5. The length of the CDR3 is 16 residues. CDR1 and CDR2 (germline): SGHNT, YYREEE (reference sequence). The CDR3 is CASSLEVAGGNYEQYF. The covered CDR3 bases are TGTGCCAGCAGCTTGGAGGTAGCGGGGGGGAACTACGAG.